These 28 T cell receptor beta chains originate from one sample sequenced in a study of blood T cell repertoires in COVID-19. This table comes from immunoSEQ multiplex PCR, and its TCRdb copy is limited to in-frame clones, with some not included. The sample has 55,000 to 80,000 clones, roughly nine tenths seen once. Sequencing was performed on peripheral blood. The receptors were gathered from a man between 45 and 60 years old with acute or convalescent COVID-19.

The chain's CDR3 is CSVAQGSNQPQHF. CDR3 in DNA: TGCAGCGTTGCACAGGGAAGCAATCAGCCCCAGCATTTT. The chain joins TRBV29-1 to TRBJ1-5; the D gene is possibly TRBD1 (6 bases). Per the germline V gene, CDR1 is SQVTM and CDR2 is ANQGSEA. This CDR3 has 13 amino acids. Trimming left V 4 bases short and J 1 base short, with 8 bases between.

This clone has a single count. The gene calls are TRBV9 and TRBJ1-2; 7 nucleotides agree with TRBD1. The CDR3 loop spans 14 amino acids. CDR1 SGDLS and CDR2 YYNGEE come from the germline V gene. J gave up 8 bases and V 4 bases, and 11 bases lay outside the gene matches. The CDR3 nucleotides are TGTGCCAGCAGCACCAGGGACAGCGCTTACGGCTACACCTTC. Amino acids: CASSTRDSAYGYTF.

The chain has TRBV2 and TRBJ2-6; tentative D call: TRBD1 (5 bases). The CDR3 is 15 residues long. CDR1 is SNHLY and CDR2 is FYNNEI in the germline V gene. With 4 bases removed from V and 1 base from J, the gap between germline ends came to 8 bases. The DNA of the CDR3 is TGTGCCAGCAGTGGGCAGGGTTCTGGGGCCAACGTCCTGACTTTC. Protein product: CASSGQGSGANVLTF.

The genes are TRBV9 and TRBJ1-4; possibly TRBD1 for D (6 bases). Germline lookup yields CDR1 SGDLS and CDR2 YYNGEE. V was shortened by 4 bases and J by 4 bases, with 11 bases between the two germline ends. The CDR3 extends over 14 amino acids. The CDR3 loop reads CASSTTGDNEKLFF. DNA for the CDR3: TGTGCCAGCAGCACGACAGGTGATAATGAAAAACTGTTTTTT.

The J gene is TRBJ2-1, the V gene TRBV2, with 7 bases aligning to TRBD2. The CDR3 is 13 residues long. J lost 7 bases, V lost 8 bases, and 8 bases had no gene match. CDR1 and CDR2 (germline): SNHLY, FYNNEI. The chain's CDR3 is CASSLWGGNEQFF. CDR3 bases: TGTGCCAGCTCCCTCTGGGGGGGGAATGAGCAGTTCTTC. Full variable domain (missing parts from reference TRBV2 and TRBJ2-1): EPEVTQTPSHQVTQMGQEVILRCVPISNHLYFYWYRQILGQKVEFLVSFYNNEISEKSEIFDDQFSVERPDGSNFTLKIRSTKLEDSAMYFCASSLWGGNEQFFGPGTRLTVL.

The chain recombines TRBV10-3 with TRBJ2-5, with D possibly being TRBD2 (6 bases). The germline gives CDR1 ENHRY, CDR2 SYGVKD. The germline V and J ends were trimmed by 11 bases and 5 bases, with 18 bases remaining between them. The CDR3 extends over 13 amino acids. The CDR3 sequence is CAATASDHETQYF. The CDR3 coding sequence is TGTGCCGCCACCGCTAGCGATCATGAGACCCAGTACTTC.

The gene calls are TRBV6-2 or TRBV6-3 and TRBJ1-1, with D perhaps matching TRBD1 (6 bases). From germline, CDR1 is MNHEY and CDR2 SVGEGT. The V end lost 0 bases, the J end lost 11 bases, and 16 bases lay between the germline ends. CDR3 length: 14 amino acids. CDR3 bases: TGTGCCAGCAGTTACTCGTGGGGGCGAGTGTCGGCTTTCTTT. Translated: CASSYSWGRVSAFF.

This chain links TRBV24-1 with TRBJ2-3; 8 bases agree with TRBD1. V was pared by 9 bases and J by 3 bases, with 4 bases of the junction left unmatched. Germline loops: CDR1 KGHDR, CDR2 SFDVKD. This CDR3 has 13 amino acids. CDR3 loop: CATSDRETDTQYF. The CDR3 DNA reads TGTGCCACCTCGGACAGGGAAACAGATACGCAGTATTTT.

The CDR3 region has the DNA TGTGCCAGTGCTGCCGGGACTAGCGGATACGAGCAGTACGTC. Encoded protein: CASAAGTSGYEQYV. The chain carries TRBV19 and TRBJ2-7; TRBD2 matches at 11 bases. The V gene's germline CDR1 is LNHDA and CDR2 SQIVND (reference sequence). The J segment lost 4 bases and the V segment lost 8 bases, leaving 7 bases of the junction unmatched. The CDR3 has 14 amino acids.

For the CDR3, the DNA is TGTGCCAGCAGTGGCGGGAGTCGGAATGAGCAGTTCTTC. It specifies CASSGGSRNEQFF. J is TRBJ2-1 and V is TRBV28; 7 bases match TRBD2. CDR3 length equals 13 residues. Germline V gives CDR1 MDHEN, CDR2 SYDVKM. With V trimmed by 5 bases and J by 7 bases, 5 bases remained unmatched.

This chain connects TRBV6-2 or TRBV6-3 to TRBJ1-4, with a tentative D call TRBD1 (5 bases). The ends were cut back, 6 bases at V and 8 bases at J, with 13 bases in the middle. Looked up from germline, CDR1 is MNHEY and CDR2 is SVGEGT. The length of the CDR3 is 13 residues. The CDR3 loop is CASSAGKEEKLFF. The DNA for the CDR3 is TGTGCCAGCAGCGCAGGGAAGGAAGAAAAACTGTTTTTT.

The chain couples TRBV30 to TRBJ1-5; D is perhaps TRBD1 (5 bases). The V end lost 4 bases, the J end lost 5 bases, and 18 bases lay between the germline ends. The CDR3 extends over 15 amino acids. Germline loops: CDR1 GTSNPN, CDR2 SVGIG (reference sequence). The CDR3 DNA sequence: TGTGCCTGGACCTCAGACGGGGGAGAGCATCAGCCCCAGCATTTT. As protein: CAWTSDGGEHQPQHF.

In its sample, this clone was seen a few times. The chain has TRBV15 and TRBJ2-1, with 8 positions matching TRBD2. Trimming took 2 bases from V and 4 from J; bases not matched to a gene: 7. The CDR3 has 16 amino acids. The germline CDR1 and CDR2 sequences are LNHNV and YYDKDF (reference sequence). The CDR3 protein is CATSRRKREKYNEQFF. The CDR3 DNA sequence: TGTGCCACCAGCAGACGGAAGCGGGAGAAGTACAATGAGCAGTTCTTC.

The chain recombines TRBV5-6 with TRBJ1-1; 8 nucleotides line up with TRBD1. The V segment lost 5 bases and the J segment 10 bases; nucleotides outside the gene matches: 13. Germline lookup yields CDR1 SGHDT and CDR2 YYEEEE. This CDR3 is 14 amino acids long. The CDR3 loop reads CASSQRPGTGLAFF. DNA for the CDR3: TGTGCCAGCAGTCAAAGACCCGGGACAGGATTAGCTTTCTTT.

The V gene is TRBV6-5, the J gene TRBJ1-2; tentative D call: TRBD1 (5 bases). Germline V gene sequence: CDR1 MNHEY, CDR2 SVGAGI. Deletions cut 0 bases from V and 6 bases from J, with 11 bases between. The CDR3 spans 14 residues. This chain's CDR3 is CASSYSRVGHGYTF. DNA for the CDR3: TGTGCCAGCAGTTACTCTAGGGTGGGGCATGGCTACACCTTC.

This CDR3 reads CASRQRGGYNSPLHF. CDR3 sequence (DNA): TGTGCCAGCAGACAAAGAGGGGGCTATAATTCACCCCTCCACTTT. The rearrangement joins TRBV27 to TRBJ1-6; D possibly corresponds to TRBD1 (6 bases). CDR1 and CDR2 (germline): MNHEY, SMNVEV (reference sequence). V was shortened by 6 bases and J by 3 bases, with 12 bases between the two germline ends. The CDR3 spans 15 residues.

The chain joins TRBV24-1 to TRBJ1-2; D call uncertain. This CDR3 contains 17 residues. V lost 0 bases, J lost 8 bases, and 21 bases lay in between. Germline V gene data show CDR1 as KGHDR and CDR2 as SFDVKD. The CDR3 nucleotides read TGTGCCACCAGTGATTTGAGGCAGGCCGCCCGGCTTTCGGGCTACACCTTC. This sequence encodes CATSDLRQAARLSGYTF.

The chain is built from TRBV7-2 and TRBJ2-2; D might be TRBD1 (6 bases). Trimming left V 4 bases short and J 1 base short, with 13 bases between. Germline CDR1 and CDR2: SGHTA and FQGNSA. The CDR3 contains 16 residues. CDR3 in amino acids: CASSSHGTLNTGELFF. CDR3 DNA: TGTGCCAGCAGCTCACACGGGACACTGAACACCGGGGAGCTGTTTTTT.

The chain uses TRBV24-1 and TRBJ1-2; 8 nucleotides line up with TRBD1. Germline V gene data show CDR1 as KGHDR and CDR2 as SFDVKD. Trimming removed 4 bases from V and 5 bases from J; junction bases left unmatched: 11. The CDR3 contains 16 residues. This chain's CDR3 is CATSDPTPGTGYGYTF. The CDR3 DNA is TGTGCCACCAGTGACCCGACCCCGGGGACAGGATATGGCTACACCTTC.

The chain carries TRBV25-1 and TRBJ2-3; D is unresolved. Germline V gene sequence: CDR1 MGHDK, CDR2 SYGVNS. Trimming shortened V by 4 bases and J by 8 bases, and 28 bases separated the two germline ends. The CDR3 covers 18 residues. DNA for the CDR3: TGTGCCAGCAGTGTTTCCGGCGCGGTAACGGAGTACTCCGTTACGCAGTATTTT. Amino acids: CASSVSGAVTEYSVTQYF.

V gene TRBV28 combines with J gene TRBJ1-1, with a possible D match to TRBD1 (6 bases). V was cut by 3 bases and J by 6 bases, with 14 bases left in between. Germline CDR1 MDHEN, CDR2 SYDVKM. The CDR3 contains 14 residues. CDR3 DNA sequence: TGTGCCAGCAGTTTGGCACAGGGTTTCGCTGAAGCTTTCTTT. Protein product: CASSLAQGFAEAFF.

This rearrangement joins TRBV6-2 or TRBV6-3 to TRBJ2-3, with D possibly being TRBD2 (5 bases). The V end was cut by 5 bases, the J end by 6 bases, with 9 bases between. This CDR3 comprises 12 residues. The germline V gene encodes CDR1 MNHEY and CDR2 SVGEGT. In DNA, the CDR3 is TGTGCCAGCAGTGCCACGGGGGATACGCAGTATTTT. Protein product: CASSATGDTQYF.

The chain uses TRBV19 and TRBJ2-1; maybe TRBD1 (6 bases). The CDR3 spans 15 residues. CDR1 is LNHDA, CDR2 SQIVND, per germline (reference sequence). The V end was cut by 6 bases, the J end by 0 bases, with 12 bases between. CDR3 sequence reads: CASSDRLSSYNEQFF. CDR3 coding DNA: TGTGCCAGTAGCGACAGGTTGAGCTCCTACAATGAGCAGTTCTTC.

The chain recombines TRBV3-1 (or the pseudogene TRBV3-2) with TRBJ2-1; the match to TRBD2 covers 13 bases. The trim removed 3 bases at V and 10 bases at J, leaving 6 bases unmatched. The CDR3 is 15 amino acids. The germline CDR1 and CDR2 sequences are LGHDT and YNNKEL (reference sequence). The CDR3 bases are TGTGCCAGCAGCCATAGGGCACTAGCGGGAGGGGAGCAGTTCTTC. It encodes CASSHRALAGGEQFF.

This clone showed up just a few times. The chain recombines TRBV29-1 with TRBJ1-1; D remains unclear. Looked up from germline, CDR1 is SQVTM and CDR2 is ANQGSEA. V shed 6 bases and J shed 8 bases, with 19 bases lying between them. The CDR3 has 13 residues. The CDR3 here is CSVAGRRSEEAFF. The CDR3, as DNA: TGCAGCGTCGCCGGGAGACGCAGTGAAGAAGCTTTCTTT.

The chain combines TRBV6-6 with TRBJ2-7, with TRBD2 identical over 14 bases. The V and J ends lost 5 bases and 5 bases, in that order; junction bases with no gene match: 14. Per the germline V gene, CDR1 is MNHNY and CDR2 is SVGAGI (reference sequence). The CDR3 runs 18 residues. The CDR3 protein is CASSRLAGGPSTAHEQYF. The CDR3 DNA sequence: TGTGCCAGCAGTCGACTAGCGGGAGGGCCAAGTACGGCCCACGAGCAGTACTTC.

V is TRBV6-2 or TRBV6-3 and J is TRBJ2-1, with TRBD2 identical over 9 bases. The CDR3 is 18 residues long. The V gene end was trimmed by 0 bases and the J gene end by 1 base; junction bases not matched to a gene: 7. The germline V gene encodes CDR1 MNHEY and CDR2 SVGEGT. The CDR3 reads CASSYSTSGEGSYNEQFF. Written as DNA, the CDR3 is TGTGCCAGCAGTTACTCGACTAGCGGAGAAGGATCCTACAATGAGCAGTTCTTC.

This clone was recorded once. The chain uses TRBV9 and TRBJ2-3; 11 bases fit TRBD2. The CDR3 has 15 amino acids. V dropped 0 bases and J dropped 11; count of bases not matched to a gene: 8. Germline values: CDR1 SGDLS, CDR2 YYNGEE. The CDR3, as DNA: TGTGCCAGCAGCGTAGCTGGCACTAGCGGGAGAGGGCAGTATTTT. This gives the protein CASSVAGTSGRGQYF.